This is a list of T cell receptor beta chains from one sample in a study of blood T cell repertoires in COVID-19. The method was immunoSEQ multiplex PCR; TCRdb's version includes in-frame clones alone and lacks a portion of them. Here the sample spans approximately 250,000 clones, about 89% being singletons. Sequencing input: peripheral blood. These receptors were collected from a man aged 40-49 years with active or convalescent COVID-19. CDR3s include the opening cysteine and the closing phenylalanine or tryptophan. Each record gives: clone size, D gene, J gene, V gene, CDR3 DNA, CDR3 protein. A D gene is named only where the DNA matches it firmly. A row's size may be missing; if present it is once, few, many or a size class.

>-|TRBD1|TRBJ2-3|TRBV5-1
TGCGCCAGCAGCGGGGGACAGGGAGGCACAGATACGCAGTATTTT
CASSGGQGGTDTQYF
>-|-|TRBJ2-3|TRBV6-1
TGTGCCAGCAGTGAAGCCGGAGGGTACACAGATACGCAGTATTTT
CASSEAGGYTDTQYF
>-|-|TRBJ2-1|TRBV21-1
TGTGCCAGCAATTACTCAGCGGGGGCCTACAATGAGCAGTTCTTC
CASNYSAGAYNEQFF
>-|TRBD1|TRBJ2-7|TRBV6-2/TRBV6-3
TGTGCCAGCAGCCGAGGACAGGGGCGCGAGCAGTACTTC
CASSRGQGREQYF
>-|TRBD1|TRBJ1-2|TRBV28
TGTGCCAGCAGTGGAACCGGGACAGACTCTAACTATGGCTACACCTTC
CASSGTGTDSNYGYTF
>-|-|TRBJ1-2|TRBV3-1/TRBV3-2
TGTGCCAGCGGACGATCACAGGGCATTCGTGGCTACACCTTC
CASGRSQGIRGYTF
>-|-|TRBJ2-1|TRBV3-1/TRBV3-2
TGTGCCAGCAGCATAGACAATGAGCAGTTCTTC
CASSIDNEQFF
>-|TRBD1|TRBJ1-6|TRBV19
TGTGCCAGTAGTATAGAGACAGGGGGCTCACCCCTCCACTTT
CASSIETGGSPLHF
>-|-|TRBJ1-2|TRBV12-3/TRBV12-4
TGTGCCAGCAGGCCTAGGGAGAACTATGGCTACACCTTC
CASRPRENYGYTF
>-|-|TRBJ1-1|TRBV7-2
TGTGCCAGCAGTTCTTTGGGCAGCCTAACTGAAGCTTTCTTT
CASSSLGSLTEAFF
>once|-|TRBJ1-1|TRBV5-6
TGTGCCAGCAGCTTACCAGGGCCCACTGAAGCTTTCTTT
CASSLPGPTEAFF
>-|-|TRBJ1-2|TRBV29-1
TGCAGCGTTGAAAGTCCAGGAAACTATGGCTACACCTTC
CSVESPGNYGYTF
>-|TRBD2|TRBJ2-3|TRBV4-2
TGTGCCAGCAGCCAATCACCGGGACTAGGGGGGGGGAATACGCAGTATTTT
CASSQSPGLGGGNTQYF
>once|-|TRBJ1-6|TRBV6-5
TGTGCCAGCAACTCTAAAACCCATAATTCACCCCTCCACTTT
CASNSKTHNSPLHF
>-|TRBD1|TRBJ2-7|TRBV2
TGTGCCAGCAGTCCCCGGACAGGGGGCATGTACGAGCAGTACTTC
CASSPRTGGMYEQYF
>-|-|TRBJ1-2|TRBV7-9
TGTGCCAGCAGCTTAGTCGGACAGACGACGGGCTACACCTTC
CASSLVGQTTGYTF
>-|-|TRBJ1-1|TRBV4-1
TGCGCCAGCAGCCTCGGGAACACTGAAGCTTTCTTT
CASSLGNTEAFF
>-|-|TRBJ1-4|TRBV5-1
TGCGCCAGCAGCTTGGCTGGCCCAGGAACAGGAAAACTGTTTTTT
CASSLAGPGTGKLFF
>-|TRBD1|TRBJ1-5|TRBV19
TGTGCCAGTAGTGGAGAACAGGGGAATCAGCCCCAGCATTTT
CASSGEQGNQPQHF
>-|-|TRBJ2-1|TRBV19
TGTGCCAGTAGTCATCAGGGAAGCTCCTACAATGAGCAGTTCTTC
CASSHQGSSYNEQFF
>-|TRBD1|TRBJ1-1|TRBV5-6
TGTGCCAGCAGCATAGGACAGGGCAAAGCTTTCTTT
CASSIGQGKAFF
>-|-|TRBJ1-1|TRBV7-2
TGTGCCAGCAGCGTGGCCCTGACTCTCCCTGAAGCTTTCTTT
CASSVALTLPEAFF
>-|-|TRBJ1-2|TRBV6-5
TGTGCCAGCAGGGAGAGTGGGGAGGCGGATGGCTACACCTTC
CASRESGEADGYTF
>once|TRBD2|TRBJ2-1|TRBV7-9
TGTGCCAGCAGCGATAGCGGGAGATATGAGCAGTTCTTC
CASSDSGRYEQFF
>-|-|TRBJ2-3|TRBV3-1/TRBV3-2
TGTGCCAGCAGCCAAGTACCCCAAAGCGGTCAACTTACAGATACGCAGTATTTT
CASSQVPQSGQLTDTQYF
>-|TRBD1|TRBJ1-4|TRBV5-4
TGTGCCAGCAGCATACAGGGGACTAATGAAAAACTGTTTTTT
CASSIQGTNEKLFF
>-|TRBD1|TRBJ1-3|TRBV19
TGTGCCAGTAGTATATTCCCCCCGGACACAGGGGTATCTGGAAACACCATATATTTT
CASSIFPPDTGVSGNTIYF
>-|-|TRBJ1-1|TRBV5-5
TGTGCCAGCAGCTTACAGGGGAACACTGAAGCTTTCTTT
CASSLQGNTEAFF
>-|TRBD1|TRBJ2-5|TRBV6-2/TRBV6-3
TGTGCCAGCAGTTCTCCCGGACAGGAACAAGAGACCCAGTACTTC
CASSSPGQEQETQYF
>-|-|TRBJ1-3|TRBV6-5
TGTGCCAGCAGTTGGGGAGACTACTTCTCTGGAAACACCATATATTTT
CASSWGDYFSGNTIYF
>-|TRBD1|TRBJ1-1|TRBV5-1
TGCGCCAGCAGCCAGGGACAGGGAAACCAAGCTTTCTTT
CASSQGQGNQAFF
>-|-|TRBJ1-1|TRBV5-1
TGCGCCAGCAACGCGGGGGCGCGAACTGAAGCTTTCTTT
CASNAGARTEAFF
>-|TRBD1|TRBJ2-3|TRBV19
TGTGCCAGTAGTAGCTTACGACAGGGAACGGATACGCAGTATTTT
CASSSLRQGTDTQYF
>once|TRBD2|TRBJ2-1|TRBV5-6
TGTGCCAGCAGCTTGCGGGGGGGCGCGGGCAATGAGCAGTTCTTC
CASSLRGGAGNEQFF
>once|-|TRBJ2-7|TRBV7-9
TGTGCCAGCAGCCGAGAGGGCGGAGTAACGGAGCAGTACTTC
CASSREGGVTEQYF
>-|TRBD1|TRBJ1-5|TRBV7-8
TGTGCCAGCAGCTTAGATCCTACAGGGGCCATCAAGCCCCAGCATTTT
CASSLDPTGAIKPQHF
>-|TRBD1|TRBJ1-5|TRBV28
TGTGCCAGCAGTTTAGTCGGGACAGGAGGTAATCAGCCCCAGCATTTT
CASSLVGTGGNQPQHF
>few|-|TRBJ1-6|TRBV30
TGTGCCTGGAGTGAGGGGGGGGGCTCCTATAATTCACCCCTCCACTTT
CAWSEGGGSYNSPLHF
>-|TRBD1|TRBJ1-1|TRBV18
TGTGCCAGCTCATTGACAGGGGAGGACACTGAAGCTTTCTTT
CASSLTGEDTEAFF
>-|TRBD1|TRBJ1-2|TRBV19
TGTGCCAGTACCAATGACAGGGTGGGCTATGGCTACACCTTC
CASTNDRVGYGYTF